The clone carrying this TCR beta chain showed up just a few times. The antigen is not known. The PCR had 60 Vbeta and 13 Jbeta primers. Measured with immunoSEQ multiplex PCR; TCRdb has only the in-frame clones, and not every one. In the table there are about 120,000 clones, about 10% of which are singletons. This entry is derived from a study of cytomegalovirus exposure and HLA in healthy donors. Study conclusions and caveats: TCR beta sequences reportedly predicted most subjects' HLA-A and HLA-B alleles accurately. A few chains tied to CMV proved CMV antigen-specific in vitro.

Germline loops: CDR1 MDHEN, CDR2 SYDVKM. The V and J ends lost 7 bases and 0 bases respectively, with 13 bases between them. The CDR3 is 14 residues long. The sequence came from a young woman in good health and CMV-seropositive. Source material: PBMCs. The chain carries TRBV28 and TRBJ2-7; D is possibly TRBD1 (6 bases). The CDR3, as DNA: TGTGCCAGCAAAGGGGACACCAGCTCCTACGAGCAGTACTTC. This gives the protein CASKGDTSSYEQYF.